These 14 T cell receptor beta chains were sequenced from one sample in a study of T cells in Graves' hyperthyroidism and ophthalmopathy. RNA transcripts served as the template for amplifying TCR beta CDR3 regions. TCR CDR3 underwent first-round RT-PCR with the HTBI primer set. Each CDR3 protein gets one entry after TCRdb re-called the multiplex PCR reads with MiXCR. The sample yields 130,000 or so distinct CDR3 sequences, approximately 20% seen once. Source material: blood. These receptors originate from a woman between 50 and 59 years old with Graves' hyperthyroidism that later progressed to Graves' ophthalmopathy.

This rearrangement joins TRBV7-3 to TRBJ2-1; 7 nucleotides match TRBD2. The CDR3 loop spans 12 amino acids. The J segment lost 8 bases and the V segment lost 5 bases, leaving 3 bases of the junction unmatched. The germline V gene has CDR1 SGHTA and CDR2 FQGTGA. The CDR3 spells CASSQTSDEQFF. Written as DNA, the CDR3 is TGTGCCAGCAGCCAAACTAGCGATGAGCAGTTCTTC.

Turning to this clonotype: With a much larger clone just one base away, this may be a read error. Here the CDR3 reads CASSLGNYGCTF. The CDR3, as DNA: TGTGCCAGCAGTTTGGGGAACTATGGCTGCACCTTC. The V gene is TRBV12-3 or TRBV12-4, the J gene TRBJ1-2; no clear D. This CDR3 has 12 amino acids.

This chain uses TRBV3-1 with TRBJ1-6; D is ambiguous. CDR1 and CDR2 from the germline V gene are LGHDT and YNNKEL (reference sequence). This CDR3 is built from 15 residues. V was clipped by 2 bases and J by 5 bases, with 10 bases between them. Here the CDR3 reads CASSQRGRNNSPLHF. In DNA form, the CDR3 reads TGTGCCAGCAGCCAACGTGGGAGGAATAATTCACCCCTCCACTTT.

This clonotype was counted ten times or more. The rearrangement uses TRBV9 and TRBJ1-2; TRBD1 might be the D (6 bases). V dropped 0 bases and J dropped 3 bases, with 12 bases sitting between them. CDR1 and CDR2 from the germline V gene are SGDLS and YYNGEE. The CDR3 consists of 15 residues. CDR3 nucleotides: TGTGCCAGCAGCGTAGCTCCAGGGGAAGACTATGGCTACACCTTC. Translated: CASSVAPGEDYGYTF.

In this sample, this clonotype turned up many times. The genes are TRBV3-1 and TRBJ2-5; 14 bases line up with TRBD2. V dropped 5 bases and J dropped 4; count of bases not matched to a gene: 9. Germline CDR1 is LGHDT and CDR2 is YNNKEL (reference sequence). CDR3 size: 17 residues. The CDR3 spells CASSSGTSGRYRETQYF. CDR3 DNA: TGTGCCAGCAGCTCCGGGACTAGCGGGAGATATAGAGAGACCCAGTACTTC.

This chain connects TRBV9 to TRBJ1-2; 7 bases are shared with TRBD1. CDR3 size: 13 residues. In germline, CDR1 is SGDLS, CDR2 YYNGEE. V shed 4 bases, J shed 8 bases, and the junction held 8 bases outside the gene matches. The CDR3, as DNA: TGTGCCAGCAGCCGGGGACAGCAGGGCGGCTACACCTTC. Protein product: CASSRGQQGGYTF.

This clonotype was observed many times. The V call is TRBV28, the J call TRBJ2-1, with no clear D. V was pared by 6 bases and J by 0 bases, with 15 bases between. The germline CDR1 and CDR2 sequences are MDHEN and SYDVKM. The CDR3 covers 16 residues. As DNA, the CDR3 is TGTGCCAGCAGGGCTGGGCGGCTTAGCTCCTACAATGAGCAGTTCTTC. Translated, it gives CASRAGRLSSYNEQFF.

The sample holds many counts of this clonotype. The V and J genes are TRBV11-2 and TRBJ2-3, with TRBD2 matching over 7 bases. This CDR3 region has 16 residues. CDR1 SGHAT and CDR2 FQNNGV come from the germline V gene. V was clipped by 3 bases and J by 2 bases; unmatched bases: 8. In nucleotides, the CDR3 is TGTGCCAGCAGCTTGGGGTCGGGGGGATACACAGATACGCAGTATTTT. Translation: CASSLGSGGYTDTQYF.

There are many counts of this clonotype. V is TRBV20-1 and J is TRBJ1-2, with a tentative D call TRBD1 (6 bases). Germline CDR1 is DFQATT and CDR2 is SNEGSKA (reference sequence). V lost 6 bases and J lost 6, with 11 bases in between. The CDR3 extends over 11 amino acids. CDR3 DNA: TGCAGTGCAGGGGGGGGTCATGGCTACACCTTC. Its translation is CSAGGGHGYTF.

The gene calls are TRBV5-6 and TRBJ1-4; possibly TRBD1 for D (5 bases). Deletions cut 3 bases from V and 7 bases from J, with 16 bases between. The CDR3 extends over 15 amino acids. From germline, CDR1 is SGHDT and CDR2 YYEEEE. For the CDR3, the DNA is TGTGCCAGCAGCTCTACCGGGACCTGGGGTGAAAAACTGTTTTTT. It codes for CASSSTGTWGEKLFF.

In this sample, this clonotype turned up many times. V and J are TRBV28 and TRBJ2-1; 7 positions match TRBD1. Germline V CDR1 and CDR2: MDHEN, SYDVKM. V shed 2 bases, J shed 8 bases, and the junction held 9 bases outside the gene matches. The CDR3 contains 15 residues. The CDR3 DNA sequence: TGTGCCAGCAGTTTAAAGCGACAGGGCTCGCATGAGCAGTTCTTC. Translating gives CASSLKRQGSHEQFF. Drawing the rest from reference TRBV28 and TRBJ2-1, the complete variable domain is DVKVTQSSRYLVKRTGEKVFLECVQDMDHENMFWYRQDPGLGLRLIYFSYDVKMKEKGDIPEGYSVSREKKERFSLILESASTNQTSMYLCASSLKRQGSHEQFFGPGTRLTVL.

The rearrangement uses TRBV7-9 and TRBJ2-3; 12 nucleotides agree with TRBD2. The V segment lost 5 bases and the J segment 7 bases; nucleotides outside the gene matches: 10. Looked up from germline, CDR1 is SEHNR and CDR2 is FQNEAQ (reference sequence). CDR3 size: 16 residues. In DNA, the CDR3 is TGTGCCAGCAGCCGAAGCCTAGCGGGAGGGCCGAATACGCAGTATTTT. It is translated as CASSRSLAGGPNTQYF.

In the case of this clonotype: Just one base apart from a much larger clone, this may be a read error. The J gene is TRBJ2-3, the V gene TRBV27; either TRBD1 or TRBD2 may fit D (5 bases each). The CDR3 is made up of 15 amino acids. Germline loops: CDR1 MNHEY, CDR2 SMNVEV (reference sequence). Trimming left V 5 bases short and J 7 bases short, with 19 bases between. The CDR3 DNA is TGTGCCAGCAGTCTTCGGGACCCTGAAATTCATACGCAGTATTTT. This gives the protein CASSLRDPEIHTQYF.

This clonotype was detected many times. The genes are TRBV28 and TRBJ1-6; 10 bases align to TRBD1. Looked up from germline, CDR1 is MDHEN and CDR2 is SYDVKM. Trimming took 6 bases from V and 10 from J; bases not matched to a gene: 3. The CDR3 sequence is 13 residues long. As DNA, the CDR3 is TGTGCCAGCAGCCGGGACAGGGGATCACCCCTCCACTTT. It codes for CASSRDRGSPLHF.